Below, 2 T cell receptor beta chains from the same sample are listed, as sequenced in a study of shared clonotypes between healthy human individuals. Sequencing was performed with immunoSEQ multiplex PCR; in TCRdb, only in-frame clones are kept and a portion is missing. The sample lists millions of clones, more than 90% occurring once. What was sequenced was naive CD4+ T cells sorted from blood. Subset in this sample: CD45RA+ positively selected. The receptors derive from a man younger than 35 in good health.

Remarks on this clone: Its ends do not fully match the called genes, so a read error is possible. V gene TRBV6-6 combines with J gene TRBJ2-7; 9 bases line up with TRBD1. The CDR3 runs to 14 residues. CDR1 MNHNY and CDR2 SVGAGI come from the germline V gene (reference sequence). CDR3 bases: TGTGCCAGCAGCCCCGGGACAGGGAGCCATCGGGGAGACTTC. It translates to CASSPGTGSHRGDF.

The V call is TRBV10-1, the J call TRBJ2-1, with 16 positions matching TRBD2. CDR1 WNHNN and CDR2 SYGVQD come from the germline V gene (reference sequence). V gave up 7 bases and J gave up 3 bases; unmatched junction bases: 6. The CDR3 sequence is 17 residues long. The CDR3 nucleotides read TGCGCCAGCACCTCGGGACTAGCGGGAGGGAACTACAATGAGCAGTTCTTC. It yields the protein CASTSGLAGGNYNEQFF.